Following are 22 T cell receptor beta chains from one sample sequenced in a study of cytomegalovirus exposure and HLA in healthy donors. The primer mix had 60 Vbeta and 13 Jbeta primers. Clones were sequenced by immunoSEQ multiplex PCR, and TCRdb holds only the in-frame ones, with some missing. The table includes around 140,000 clones, about 79% detected once. The sample consisted of PBMCs. These receptors came from a male donor in good health and CMV-seronegative.

The V call is TRBV28, the J call TRBJ1-2; D might be TRBD1 (6 bases). Deletions cut 8 bases from V and 0 bases from J, with 13 bases between. The CDR3 extends over 14 amino acids. Germline V gene lookup returns CDR1 MDHEN and CDR2 SYDVKM. The CDR3 protein is CASSTGQSNYGYTF. CDR3 coding DNA: TGTGCCAGCTCGACAGGACAATCTAACTATGGCTACACCTTC.

V is TRBV6-1 and J is TRBJ1-1; D not resolved. This CDR3 has 14 amino acids. V shed 7 bases and J shed 6 bases, with 18 bases lying between them. The V gene's germline CDR1 is MNHNS and CDR2 SASEGT. CDR3 sequence reads: CASTQEPTPSEAFF. CDR3 bases: TGTGCCAGCACACAAGAACCCACGCCGTCTGAAGCTTTCTTT.

The rearrangement uses TRBV11-1 and TRBJ2-7; weak D call: TRBD2 (6 bases). This CDR3 is built from 14 residues. Trimming cost V 5 bases and J 1 base, with 12 bases left between them. Germline CDR1 reads SGHAT; CDR2 reads FQDESV (reference sequence). The CDR3 DNA reads TGTGCCAGCAGCCAAAGCGGGCTTTCCTACGAGCAGTACTTC. As protein: CASSQSGLSYEQYF.

V usage is TRBV21-1 and J usage is TRBJ2-7; TRBD2, as called in the table, went unchecked against the DNA. TRBV21-1 is a known pseudogene. CDR3 size: 17 residues. The CDR3 DNA sequence: TGTGCCAGCAGCTGCCGGTTAGGAAACGGGAGGGCCTACGAGCAGTACTTC. It specifies CASSCRLGNGRAYEQYF.

This clone came up once. The chain couples TRBV5-1 to TRBJ2-6; 7 bases line up with TRBD2. This CDR3 has 18 residues. Germline assignment: CDR1 SGHRS and CDR2 YFSETQ. The V and J ends lost 2 bases and 0 bases, in that order; junction bases with no gene match: 8. The CDR3 loop is CASSFTWGGLSGANVLTF. CDR3 DNA sequence: TGCGCCAGCAGCTTTACTTGGGGGGGTCTCTCTGGGGCCAACGTCCTGACTTTC.

The chain joins TRBV6-1 to TRBJ1-3; a possible D gene is TRBD1 (6 bases). V gave up 6 bases and J gave up 0 bases, with 12 bases separating them. The CDR3 contains 15 residues. From germline, CDR1 is MNHNS and CDR2 SASEGT. The CDR3 is CASRKDSRSGNTIYF. CDR3 nucleotide sequence: TGTGCCAGCAGAAAGGACAGCCGCTCTGGAAACACCATATATTTT.

The CDR3 loop is CAWGVQGAETQYF. The CDR3 DNA reads TGTGCCTGGGGGGTTCAGGGGGCGGAGACCCAGTACTTC. The chain joins TRBV30 to TRBJ2-5; 8 bases fit TRBD1. J lost 5 bases, V lost 5 bases, and 7 bases had no gene match. The CDR3 contains 13 residues. CDR1 and CDR2 from the germline V gene are GTSNPN and SVGIG (reference sequence).

J is TRBJ2-7 and V is TRBV27; the D gene is possibly TRBD2 (5 bases). Germline loops: CDR1 MNHEY, CDR2 SMNVEV (reference sequence). V lost 4 bases and J 7 bases, leaving 11 bases between the germline ends. CDR3 size: 12 residues. The CDR3 spells CASSWSGREQYF. For the CDR3, the DNA is TGTGCCAGCAGTTGGAGCGGTCGGGAGCAGTACTTC.

The gene calls are TRBV9 and TRBJ2-1, with D tentatively TRBD2 (6 bases). Between the trimmed V and J ends, which lost 4 bases and 6 bases, there was a span of 20 bases. Germline V CDR1 and CDR2: SGDLS, YYNGEE. CDR3 size: 16 residues. In DNA, the CDR3 is TGTGCCAGCAGCTCCCGTTGGACTACTAATGCCAATGAGCAGTTCTTC. It is translated as CASSSRWTTNANEQFF.

V usage is TRBV2 and J usage is TRBJ2-5; D is possibly TRBD1 (5 bases). Germline-derived CDR1 and CDR2 are SNHLY and FYNNEI. V lost 0 bases and J 2 bases, leaving 7 bases between the germline ends. The CDR3 covers 14 residues. The CDR3 protein is CASSEAGRQETQYF. CDR3 DNA sequence: TGTGCCAGCAGTGAAGCGGGGCGACAAGAGACCCAGTACTTC.

This chain links TRBV27 with TRBJ1-4; D is ambiguous. Germline V CDR1 and CDR2: MNHEY, SMNVEV (reference sequence). The CDR3 runs 15 residues. Trimming left V 2 bases short and J 3 bases short, with 10 bases between. In DNA form, the CDR3 reads TGTGCCAGCAGTTTAGGGCGGGTTGCTAATGAAAAACTGTTTTTT. Its translation: CASSLGRVANEKLFF.

The J gene is TRBJ2-1, the V gene TRBV2; 7 bases are a match to TRBD1. V dropped 4 bases and J dropped 7; count of bases not matched to a gene: 4. This CDR3 is 13 amino acids long. CDR1 is SNHLY and CDR2 is FYNNEI in the germline V gene. CDR3 in amino acids: CASSGQGGNEQFF. CDR3 coding DNA: TGTGCCAGCAGTGGACAGGGCGGGAATGAGCAGTTCTTC.

A few counts support this clone. CDR3 sequence reads: CACWDRASEQYF. Written as DNA, the CDR3 is TGTGCCTGCTGGGACAGGGCGTCCGAGCAGTACTTC. The chain uses TRBV28 and TRBJ2-7; TRBD1 agrees at 9 bases. This CDR3 has 12 residues. The V gene's germline CDR1 is MDHEN and CDR2 SYDVKM. V shed 11 bases and J 6 bases; nucleotides not matched to a gene: 8.

The chain employs TRBV7-6 and TRBJ2-7, with 9 bases aligning to TRBD2. The J segment lost 4 bases and the V segment lost 4 bases, leaving 8 bases of the junction unmatched. CDR3 size: 15 residues. Germline CDR1 SGHVS, CDR2 FNYEAQ. CDR3 coding DNA: TGTGCCAGCAGCTCCGTCATAGCGGGAGTTTACGAGCAGTACTTC. Translating gives CASSSVIAGVYEQYF.

This chain connects TRBV27 to TRBJ2-2; the match to TRBD2 covers 7 bases. V lost 2 bases and J lost 3; bases outside the gene matches: 0. Germline V gives CDR1 MNHEY, CDR2 SMNVEV (reference sequence). The CDR3 loop spans 14 amino acids. The CDR3 sequence: CASSLGGDTGELFF. CDR3 DNA sequence: TGTGCCAGCAGTTTAGGGGGGGACACCGGGGAGCTGTTTTTT.

The V gene is TRBV4-1, the J gene TRBJ2-1; maybe TRBD2 (5 bases). Trimming removed 0 bases from V and 8 bases from J, with 14 bases in between. Germline V gene sequence: CDR1 MGHRA, CDR2 YSYEKL. This CDR3 comprises 15 residues. CDR3: CASSQDQNQRYEQFF. The CDR3 DNA follows: TGCGCCAGCAGCCAAGATCAAAATCAGCGGTATGAGCAGTTCTTC.

The CDR3 sequence is CASSGMSYNEQFF. The CDR3 DNA reads as TGTGCCAGCAGTGGTATGTCCTACAATGAGCAGTTCTTC. The chain employs TRBV6-1 and TRBJ2-1; no reliable D call. Germline-derived CDR1 and CDR2 are MNHNS and SASEGT. The CDR3 totals 13 residues. V dropped 4 bases and J dropped 1 base, with 5 bases sitting between them.

The rearrangement links TRBV27 to TRBJ2-1; maybe TRBD1 (6 bases). CDR3 length: 14 residues. Trimming left V 6 bases short and J 8 bases short, with 17 bases between. The germline V gene has CDR1 MNHEY and CDR2 SMNVEV (reference sequence). For the CDR3, the DNA is TGTGCCAGCAGCCACCTTTTCGAGGGGGATGAGCAGTTCTTC. Protein product: CASSHLFEGDEQFF.

V is TRBV4-3 and J is TRBJ2-5, with D unresolved. The germline CDR1 and CDR2 sequences are LGHNA and YSLEER. Trimming stripped 0 bases from V and 5 bases from J, with 10 bases between. This CDR3 has 14 residues. The CDR3 loop is CASSQEASWETQYF. DNA for the CDR3: TGCGCCAGCAGCCAAGAGGCTTCGTGGGAGACCCAGTACTTC.

This chain links TRBV2 with TRBJ2-3, with 9 bases matching TRBD2. This CDR3 is 16 amino acids long. CDR1 is SNHLY, CDR2 FYNNEI, per germline. Germline trimming cut 10 bases from V and 2 bases from J; bases unmatched to any gene: 13. The CDR3 DNA reads as TGTGCCACCAACCTAGTAGCGGGAGTCGCCACAGATACGCAGTATTTT. Encoded protein: CATNLVAGVATDTQYF.

The rearrangement links TRBV7-9 to TRBJ2-2; maybe TRBD1 (5 bases). Between the trimmed V and J ends, which lost 6 bases and 2 bases, there was a span of 10 bases. The CDR3 sequence is 14 residues long. Per the germline V gene, CDR1 is SEHNR and CDR2 is FQNEAQ (reference sequence). DNA for the CDR3: TGTGCCAGCAGTCGAGACAGAAACACCGGGGAGCTGTTTTTT. It translates to CASSRDRNTGELFF.

The V call is TRBV28, the J call TRBJ2-5; D might be TRBD2 (6 bases). The J call may be in error: the DNA end matches TRBJ2-7 better. Per germline, CDR1 MDHEN and CDR2 SYDVKM. The CDR3 totals 13 residues. This chain's CDR3 is CASSPRGTYEQYF. The DNA of the CDR3 is TGTGCCAGCAGCCCCCGGGGGACCTACGAGCAGTACTTC.